This T cell receptor beta chain was documented in a study of T-cell reconstitution after alpha-beta-depleted transplantation in children. Study results and caveats: Counts and diversity of T cells one year after transplant came mostly from newly produced T cells. Expanded graft clones numbering several hundred reportedly gave rise to alpha-beta T cells about two months after transplant.

A TCRbeta library incorporating unique molecular identifiers was prepared. From the PCR reads, TCRdb called clonotypes with MiXCR, one entry per CDR3 protein. The sample includes 600,000 or so distinct CDR3 sequences, under 30% seen only once; the top ten take 13% to 15%. This clonotype has at least ten counts. Its antigen is still unknown. This CDR3 is 16 amino acids long. V shed 7 bases, J shed 2 bases, and the junction held 9 bases outside the gene matches. The material sequenced was PBMCs, mostly from graft donor cells, taken 360 days after TCRalphabeta/CD19-depleted stem cell transplant. The receptor's source is a boy in the first two years of life who had a stem cell transplant for acute myeloid leukemia, so the T cells may come from the graft donor. J is TRBJ2-3 and V is TRBV12-3 or TRBV12-4; the match to TRBD2 covers 10 bases. CDR3 nucleotides: TGTGCCAGCACTCCTCTGACTAGCGGGTACACAGATACGCAGTATTTT. The encoded protein is CASTPLTSGYTDTQYF.